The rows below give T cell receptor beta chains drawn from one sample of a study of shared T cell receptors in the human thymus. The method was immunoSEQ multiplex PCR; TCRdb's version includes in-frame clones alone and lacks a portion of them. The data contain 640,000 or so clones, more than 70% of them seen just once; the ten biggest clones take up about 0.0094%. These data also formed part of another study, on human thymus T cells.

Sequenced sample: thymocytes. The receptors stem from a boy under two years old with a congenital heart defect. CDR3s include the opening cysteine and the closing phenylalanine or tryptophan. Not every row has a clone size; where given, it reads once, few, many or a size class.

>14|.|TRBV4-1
CASSPRRGNQPQHF
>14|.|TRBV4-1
CASSQGPMNTEAFF
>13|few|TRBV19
CASSAQGADEQYF
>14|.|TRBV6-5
CATQAGANTGELFF
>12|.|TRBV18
CASSPGAGEQYF
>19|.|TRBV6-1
CASSDRVPGQGAIYNEQFF
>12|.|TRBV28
CAGSGRYNEQFF
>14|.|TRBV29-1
CSVGSNEAGYEQYF
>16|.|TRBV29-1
CSVDARGRRSTDTQYF
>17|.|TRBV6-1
CASSEAPQQGGKVKLFF
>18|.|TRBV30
CAWSVVTGVQGQNSPLHF
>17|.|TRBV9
CASSVAGMGKGDNEQFF
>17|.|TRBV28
CASSDPWGAAATDTQYF
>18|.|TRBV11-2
CASSLAGTSGRIGETQYF
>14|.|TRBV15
CATTPAGHHQPQHF
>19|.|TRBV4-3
CASSQENQGPRTSSYEQYF
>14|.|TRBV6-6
CASSYTGLSYEQYF
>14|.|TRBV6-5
CASSYRGDQETQYF
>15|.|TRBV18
CASSLYLDRAYGYTF
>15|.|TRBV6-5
CASSYGGGRGYGYTF
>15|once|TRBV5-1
CASSLPGGPINEQFF
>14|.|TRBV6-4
CASSDGGASTEAFF
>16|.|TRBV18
CASSRRTGGEDYGYTF
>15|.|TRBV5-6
CASSPRDRVLGEQFF
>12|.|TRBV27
CASSRTGEPQHF
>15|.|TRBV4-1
CASSRGLAGGNEQFF
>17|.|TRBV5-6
CASSAPPPTGPRSPLHF
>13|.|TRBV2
CASSAGINQPQHF
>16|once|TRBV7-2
CASSLEAGLVMDTQYF
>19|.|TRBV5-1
CASSSKRTSGTRGGDTQYF
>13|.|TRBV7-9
CASSPEDQETQYF
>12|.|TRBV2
CASSDSNTEAFF
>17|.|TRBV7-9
CASSSRYRLSSGNTIYF
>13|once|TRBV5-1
CASSSTGGTEAFF
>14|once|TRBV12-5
CASGNRDKRYGYTF
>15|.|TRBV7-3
CASSQVGTRKYEQFF
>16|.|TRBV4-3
CASSPRQDPSTDTQYF
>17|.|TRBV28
CASTRLAGGQQAGELFF
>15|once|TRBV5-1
CASSLADRGGTEAFF
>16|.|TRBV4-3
CASSQESGGSRYGYTF
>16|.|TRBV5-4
CASSISGTGRTGELFF
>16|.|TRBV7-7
CASSKKDRGDPGELFF
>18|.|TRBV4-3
CASSHQTSGRANTGELFF
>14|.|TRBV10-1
CASRPGQGTYEQYF
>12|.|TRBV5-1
CASRGGNYGYTF
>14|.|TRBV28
CASSLWQGTYEQYF
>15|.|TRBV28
CASSPASGVAYEQYF
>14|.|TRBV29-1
CSVRTRGLTYEQYF